These 23 T cell receptor beta chains share one sample of origin, sequenced in a study. Cells sorted as Tregs were CD4+, CD25+ and CD127-/low. TCRdb processed the 5' RACE reads anew with MiXCR; each CDR3 protein has one entry. The profile shows 34,000 or so distinct CDR3 sequences, 20% to 30% of them singletons. Sequenced: tumor-infiltrating Tregs sorted from the breast tumor. The receptor source for this set is a female donor with breast cancer.

Only a few counts were recorded for this clonotype. The chain couples TRBV5-1 to TRBJ1-1; D is unclear. This CDR3 has 13 residues. Germline V gives CDR1 SGHRS, CDR2 YFSETQ. V lost 5 bases, J lost 0 bases, and 8 bases lay in between. CDR3 nucleotides: TGCGCCAGCAGAGTCAGTCTGAACACTGAAGCTTTCTTT. This gives the protein CASRVSLNTEAFF.

This clonotype was counted at least ten times. The chain carries TRBV12-3 or TRBV12-4 and TRBJ2-7, with 9 bases aligning to TRBD1. This CDR3 is built from 13 residues. The V gene end was trimmed by 2 bases and the J gene end by 5 bases; junction bases not matched to a gene: 1. CDR3 nucleotide sequence: TGTGCCAGCAGTTTACGGACAGGGGACGAGCAGTACTTC. Its translation: CASSLRTGDEQYF.

This clonotype has ten or more counts. The chain links TRBV2 to TRBJ2-3; possibly TRBD2 for D (6 bases). Trimming left V 6 bases short and J 2 bases short, with 12 bases between. Germline V gene sequence: CDR1 SNHLY, CDR2 FYNNEI. This CDR3 has 14 amino acids. CDR3 DNA: TGTGCCAGCAGGCGGAGGGCCGACACAGATACGCAGTATTTT. Amino acids: CASRRRADTDTQYF.

This clonotype was observed a few times. The chain uses TRBV6-4 and TRBJ1-5; D gene uncertain. V shed 4 bases and J shed 9 bases, with 13 bases lying between them. The CDR3 totals 13 residues. Germline assignment: CDR1 MRHNA and CDR2 SNTAGT. In DNA, the CDR3 is TGTGCCAGCAGTGCCCGGCTTGACGGGCCCCAGCATTTT. It specifies CASSARLDGPQHF.

In this sample, this clonotype turned up many times. The chain is built from TRBV7-9 and TRBJ2-1; D not certain. Trimming removed 5 bases at V and 8 bases at J, with 7 bases between. The V gene's germline CDR1 is SEHNR and CDR2 FQNEAQ (reference sequence). There are 11 residues in the CDR3. In nucleotides, the CDR3 is TGTGCCAGCAGCCCTTTGGATGAGCAGTTCTTC. Protein product: CASSPLDEQFF.

This sequence joins TRBV20-1 and TRBJ2-7; 7 bases line up with TRBD2. With V trimmed by 4 bases and J by 1 base, 19 bases remained unmatched. CDR1 DFQATT and CDR2 SNEGSKA come from the germline V gene (reference sequence). The CDR3 totals 18 residues. The CDR3 protein is CSANNPEGSRGGSYEQYF. As DNA, the CDR3 is TGCAGTGCTAACAACCCTGAGGGTAGTCGCGGGGGATCCTACGAGCAGTACTTC.

This clonotype was counted ten times or more. The rearrangement uses TRBV20-1 and TRBJ2-2, with TRBD2 identical over 8 bases. Germline trimming cut 3 bases from V and 5 bases from J; bases unmatched to any gene: 8. The CDR3 extends over 15 amino acids. Germline V gene sequence: CDR1 DFQATT, CDR2 SNEGSKA (reference sequence). In nucleotides, the CDR3 is TGCAGTGCTAGGGCAGAGCGGGAGAATACCGGGGAGCTGTTTTTT. Its translation is CSARAERENTGELFF.

This clonotype was seen at least ten times. The chain joins TRBV6-1 to TRBJ1-6; no definite D call. Trimming took off 6 bases at V and 2 bases at J, with 11 bases between the two ends. CDR3 length: 15 residues. Germline CDR1 reads MNHNS; CDR2 reads SASEGT. In nucleotides, the CDR3 is TGTGCCAGCAGCTTAAACAGAGCCTATAATTCACCCCTCCACTTT. Its translation is CASSLNRAYNSPLHF.

This clonotype was counted at least ten times. The gene calls are TRBV20-1 and TRBJ2-7; TRBD2 agrees at 10 bases. Trimming removed 6 bases from V and 2 bases from J; junction bases left unmatched: 4. Per germline, CDR1 DFQATT and CDR2 SNEGSKA (reference sequence). This CDR3 has 13 residues. CDR3 sequence (DNA): TGCAGTGCACAAGGACTAGCGGCCTACGAGCAGTACTTC. It is translated as CSAQGLAAYEQYF.

This clonotype was counted ten times or more. The chain recombines TRBV7-9 with TRBJ1-1, with D perhaps matching TRBD1 (5 bases). The germline V gene encodes CDR1 SEHNR and CDR2 FQNEAQ (reference sequence). The CDR3 loop spans 15 amino acids. V was shortened by 2 bases and J by 4 bases, with 14 bases between the two germline ends. This CDR3 is CASSLSYGGGTEAFF. CDR3 sequence (DNA): TGTGCCAGCAGCTTATCATACGGTGGGGGCACTGAAGCTTTCTTT.

This clonotype showed up many times. The chain employs TRBV6-1 and TRBJ2-7, with 9 bases fitting TRBD1. CDR3 size: 14 residues. J was trimmed by 2 bases and V by 6 bases; bases with no gene match: 5. Per the germline V gene, CDR1 is MNHNS and CDR2 is SASEGT. The CDR3 region has the DNA TGTGCCAGCAGCCTGGGACAGGGTCCCTACGAGCAGTACTTC. It codes for CASSLGQGPYEQYF.

This clonotype was recorded a few times. A read error may explain this, as a much larger clone is one base away. The genes are TRBV20-1 and TRBJ2-1, with D possibly TRBD1 on 6 matching bases. V lost 6 bases, J lost 3 bases, and 12 bases lay in between. CDR1 is DFQATT and CDR2 is SNEGSKA in the germline V gene (reference sequence). The CDR3 runs to 13 residues. This CDR3 reads CSAPGHVYNEQFF. CDR3 coding DNA: TGCAGTGCGCCGGGACACGTCTACAATGAGCAGTTCTTC.

By share, this clonotype counts as medium-sized (0.01 to 0.1%). V and J are TRBV20-1 and TRBJ2-1; TRBD2 matches at 10 bases. With V trimmed by 6 bases and J by 3 bases, 5 bases remained unmatched. This CDR3 has 14 residues. Germline CDR1 DFQATT, CDR2 SNEGSKA (reference sequence). The CDR3 reads CSATGTSDYNEQFF. DNA of the CDR3: TGCAGTGCAACCGGGACTAGCGACTACAATGAGCAGTTCTTC.

This clonotype was observed a few times. A read error may explain this, as a much larger clone is one base away. This chain uses TRBV2 with TRBJ2-7; D ambiguous. The CDR3 consists of 14 residues. V was cut by 4 bases and J by 5 bases, with 15 bases left in between. The germline V gene encodes CDR1 SNHLY and CDR2 FYNNEI. In DNA form, the CDR3 reads TGTGCCAGCAGTGTAAGGACCTATAGAAACGAGCAGTACTTC. This codes for CASSVRTYRNEQYF.

This clonotype was counted between two and nine times. The CDR3 region is CASTPVPGGANYGYTF. The CDR3 DNA reads TGCGCCAGCACCCCCGTGCCGGGGGGAGCTAACTATGGCTACACCTTC. The rearrangement uses TRBV4-1 and TRBJ1-2, with D perhaps matching TRBD1 (5 bases). The CDR3 length is 16 residues. Trimming pared 7 bases from V and 0 bases from J, leaving 18 bases between. CDR1 is MGHRA and CDR2 is YSYEKL in the germline V gene.

This sequence joins TRBV25-1 and TRBJ1-2; no clear D gene. The length of the CDR3 is 12 residues. The germline V gene encodes CDR1 MGHDK and CDR2 SYGVNS. V was pared by 4 bases and J by 5 bases, with 8 bases between. CDR3 residues: CASSASPYGYTF. As DNA, the CDR3 is TGTGCCAGCAGTGCGAGCCCTTATGGCTACACCTTC.

In its sample, this clonotype was seen many times. The V gene is TRBV12-3 or TRBV12-4, the J gene TRBJ2-2; D is perhaps TRBD2 (6 bases). This CDR3 has 14 residues. V was clipped by 3 bases and J by 5 bases, with 10 bases between them. The CDR3 sequence is CASSFFGGTGELFF. CDR3 DNA: TGTGCCAGCAGTTTTTTCGGGGGAACCGGGGAGCTGTTTTTT.

This clonotype came up many times. The genes are TRBV20-1 and TRBJ2-1; 10 nucleotides align to TRBD2. Germline V gene sequence: CDR1 DFQATT, CDR2 SNEGSKA (reference sequence). The CDR3 runs 19 residues. V was pared by 6 bases and J by 0 bases, with 17 bases of the junction left unmatched. As DNA, the CDR3 is TGCAGTGCCCCACACCAGGGTGGAGCGGGAGGGCTCTCCTACAATGAGCAGTTCTTC. This codes for CSAPHQGGAGGLSYNEQFF.

On this clonotype itself: This sequence may be a read error, since a much larger clone differs from it by one base. The V call is TRBV6-5, the J call TRBJ2-6, with a tentative D call TRBD2 (5 bases). This CDR3 spans 13 amino acids. Per germline, CDR1 MNHEY and CDR2 SVGAGI. The V and J ends lost 9 bases and 5 bases respectively, with 11 bases between them. CDR3: CASRGTWANVLTF. CDR3 sequence (DNA): TGTGCCAGTCGGGGAACCTGGGCCAACGTCCTGACTTTC.

This clonotype has more than one count but fewer than ten. The chain links TRBV6-5 to TRBJ2-7, with 9 bases identical to TRBD2. The trim removed 7 bases at V and 3 bases at J, leaving 4 bases unmatched. The germline gives CDR1 MNHEY, CDR2 SVGAGI. This CDR3 has 13 residues. Here the CDR3 DNA reads TGTGCCAGCACTAATAGCGGGGGCTACGAGCAGTACTTC. Amino acid sequence: CASTNSGGYEQYF.

Note on this clonotype: This may be a read error: a much more frequent sequence differs by one nucleotide. This likely comes from a read error, as the CDR3 has no conserved phenylalanine or tryptophan at its end. The J gene is TRBJ2-1, the V gene TRBV7-3; no firm D call. Deletions cut 2 bases from V and 8 bases from J, with 13 bases between. CDR3 size: 14 residues. CDR1 is SGHTA, CDR2 FQGTGA, per germline. The CDR3 region has the DNA TGTGCCAGCAGCTTAGACGGAAGCACCGATGAGCAGTTCTCC. Protein product: CASSLDGSTDEQFS.

This clonotype was counted at least ten times. The chain combines TRBV5-1 with TRBJ1-6; D gene ambiguous. The CDR3 length is 14 residues. Germline CDR1 SGHRS, CDR2 YFSETQ. V lost 0 bases and J lost 6, with 7 bases in between. CDR3 sequence: CASSLDPGNSPLHF. CDR3 DNA: TGCGCCAGCAGCTTGGACCCGGGTAATTCACCCCTCCACTTT.

Concerning this clonotype: A much larger clone differs by one base, so this may be a read error. The rearrangement uses TRBV7-2 and TRBJ2-1; 9 bases agree with TRBD2. Germline-derived CDR1 and CDR2 are SGHTA and FQGNSA. This CDR3 is built from 15 residues. Here the CDR3 DNA reads TGTGCCAGCAGCTTAGCGGGACTAGCCTACAATGAGCAGTCCTTC. It specifies CASSLAGLAYNEQSF.